This paragraph reports one T cell receptor beta chain. Antigen specificity is unknown. Germline assignment: CDR1 SEHNR and CDR2 FQNEAQ (reference sequence). The CDR3 is 14 amino acids. Trimming took off 6 bases at V and 0 bases at J, with 11 bases between the two ends. These data are taken from a study of cytomegalovirus exposure and HLA in healthy donors. Notes on the study in general: The number of N-insertions in an Asian-associated ancestry cluster was reportedly below the roughly 620-donor mean in a later analysis.

60 Vbeta and 13 Jbeta primers were used in PCR. Profiling relied on immunoSEQ multiplex PCR, and the TCRdb table lists in-frame clones only, not all of them. The table lists over 150,000 clones, about 71% of them singletons. V gene TRBV7-9 combines with J gene TRBJ1-2, with D unclear. Source material: PBMCs. The receptor's source is a woman aged 30 to 39 in good health and CMV-seronegative. The CDR3 is CASSPISPNYGYTF. CDR3 bases: TGTGCCAGCAGTCCTATATCCCCTAACTATGGCTACACCTTC.